What follows describes a single T cell receptor (beta chain). The assay used deep level. Every subset's genomic DNA went evenly onto several immunoSEQ plates. Clones were read by immunoSEQ multiplex PCR, and TCRdb kept only the in-frame ones, dropping some. The sample records 2.5 million or so clones, approximately 94% being singletons. The data are from a study of shared clonotypes between healthy human individuals. All the donors were Caucasian adults who lived in Nashville, Tennessee. Division of CD4+ cells produced a CD45RA+ naive subset and a CD45RA-negative memory subset. There are 14 residues in the CDR3. Germline V lookup: CDR1 MNHNS, CDR2 SASEGT. V dropped 4 bases and J dropped 0 bases, with 8 bases sitting between them.

The origin of this receptor is a man younger than 35 in good health. V is TRBV6-1 and J is TRBJ2-3; D is unclear. The sample taken for sequencing was naive CD4+ T cells sorted from blood. As to subset: CD45RA+ positively selected. In DNA, the CDR3 is TGTGCCAGCAGTGGTCCGGAAAGCACAGATACGCAGTATTTT. This encodes CASSGPESTDTQYF.